The entry that follows covers one TCR beta chain sequence. The germline V gene encodes CDR1 MNHEY and CDR2 SVGAGI. Trimming removed 6 bases at V and 6 bases at J, with 17 bases between. This CDR3 is built from 15 residues. CD8+ and CD4+ T cells from blood underwent TCR beta sequencing. The controls, all healthy donors, were matched for age and sex. In contrast to the negatively isolated CD8+ and CD4+ T cells, TEMRA cells were FACS-enriched. With random hexamers, reverse transcription was performed on about 0.45 to 1 ug of RNA. Amplification of the TCR beta CDR3 was carried out by immunoSEQ multiplex PCR, which spanned a total of 54 Vbeta and 13 Jbeta segments. TCRdb analysed the immunoSEQ multiplex PCR reads with MiXCR anew, one entry per CDR3 protein. The repertoire holds about 100,000 distinct CDR3 sequences, with approximately 92% as singletons. The data originate from a study of CD8 T cells in Susac syndrome.

The material sequenced was CD8+ T cells from PBMCs. The chain uses TRBV6-5 and TRBJ2-2; D tentatively fits TRBD1 or TRBD2 (5 bases each). This receptor was obtained from a human donor in good health. CDR3 nucleotides: TGTGCCAGCAGCCCCGGGGCCAGCTTCCCCGGGGAGCTGTTTTTT. It is translated as CASSPGASFPGELFF.